One sample yielded the 24 T cell receptor beta chains listed below, sequenced in a study of radiation and T cells in renal cell carcinoma (dated by TCRdb to 2018 to 2020). The label giving this sample's time point can be read as: blood 2 weeks post-SBRT. What this sample's treatment or condition label stands for: 15 Gy SBRT to primary tumor, nephrectomy 4 weeks later. The method behind the library was the immunoSEQ multiplex PCR assay. Entries here come from immuneACCESS through TCRdb and include only in-frame sequences with V and J called. Some clones fail to appear in such tables; in the studies checked, an unresolved V gene covers under half of the shortfall, and the cause of the remainder is unknown. In all, the sample holds roughly 120,000 clones, and 75% to 85% of those were seen once. The ten most abundant clones make up about 1.9% of the sample. This material consisted of blood, taken from a patient whose treatment included radiotherapy and nephrectomy. These receptor sequences come from a woman aged 60 to 75 with renal cell carcinoma.

The V and J genes are TRBV7-3 and TRBJ2-3; 10 bases are shared with TRBD1. The CDR3 runs 16 residues. Germline V gene lookup returns CDR1 SGHTA and CDR2 FQGTGA. V shed 2 bases, J shed 5 bases, and the junction held 7 bases outside the gene matches. The DNA of the CDR3 is TGTGCCAGCAGCTTAGTAGGGACAGGGGTAGGAGATACGCAGTATTTT. It encodes CASSLVGTGVGDTQYF.

The chain joins TRBV14 to TRBJ1-2; D is ambiguous. The CDR3 length is 12 residues. V lost 2 bases to trimming and J lost 5 bases, with 6 bases between them. Germline V gene sequence: CDR1 SGHDN, CDR2 FVKESK. CDR3 sequence: CASSQPGYGYTF. DNA for the CDR3: TGTGCCAGCAGCCAACCTGGTTATGGCTACACCTTC.

This chain uses TRBV5-1 with TRBJ2-7; unclear D gene. V was cut by 1 base and J by 3 bases, with 8 bases left in between. This CDR3 spans 13 amino acids. CDR1 is SGHRS, CDR2 YFSETQ, per germline. CDR3 nucleotide sequence: TGCGCCAGCAGCTTGAGAGCGAACTACGAGCAGTACTTC. This codes for CASSLRANYEQYF.

This clone showed up just a few times. The V call is TRBV20-1, the J call TRBJ2-1; D unclear. V was clipped by 0 bases and J by 9 bases, with 6 bases between them. CDR1 and CDR2 from the germline V gene are DFQATT and SNEGSKA (reference sequence). The CDR3 contains 11 residues. The CDR3 protein is CSARDESEQFF. The CDR3 coding sequence is TGCAGTGCTAGAGATGAGAGTGAGCAGTTCTTC.

To note about this clone: A read error may produce the germline difference seen at one junction end. V and J are TRBV7-9 and TRBJ2-7; perhaps TRBD2 as D (6 bases). This CDR3 has 15 residues. Germline assignment: CDR1 SEHNR and CDR2 FQNEAQ (reference sequence). CDR3 region: CASSQAIGEVDEQYF. The CDR3, as DNA: TGCGCCAGCAGCCAAGCGATCGGGGAGGTTGACGAGCAGTACTTC.

V and J are TRBV7-9 and TRBJ1-1; D may be TRBD1 (5 bases). V gave up 9 bases and J gave up 6 bases, with 17 bases separating them. In germline, CDR1 is SEHNR, CDR2 FQNEAQ (reference sequence). The CDR3 is made up of 13 amino acids. As DNA, the CDR3 is TGTGCCAGTTCCGGGACGTCGGTGTCTGAAGCTTTCTTT. Translating gives CASSGTSVSEAFF.

The chain joins TRBV4-2 to TRBJ1-2, with D possibly being TRBD1 (5 bases). V gave up 0 bases and J gave up 2 bases, with 16 bases separating them. The CDR3 totals 17 residues. The germline gives CDR1 LGHNA, CDR2 YNFKEQ. CDR3 in DNA: TGTGCCAGCAGCCAAGATCGGCTGATCAGGGTCAACTATGGCTACACCTTC. Its protein is CASSQDRLIRVNYGYTF.

The chain recombines TRBV28 with TRBJ2-7; D is uncertain. V lost 3 bases and J lost 4, with 19 bases in between. The germline V gene encodes CDR1 MDHEN and CDR2 SYDVKM. The CDR3 consists of 16 residues. The CDR3 is CASSFDPQSNLYEQYF. The CDR3 region has the DNA TGTGCCAGCAGTTTCGATCCCCAGAGCAACCTTTACGAGCAGTACTTC.

This clone was seen at least ten times. V gene TRBV19 combines with J gene TRBJ1-5; the D is unclear. CDR1 and CDR2 (germline): LNHDA, SQIVND (reference sequence). V lost 3 bases to trimming and J lost 3 bases, with 6 bases between them. The CDR3 is 13 amino acids. The CDR3 DNA sequence: TGTGCCAGTAGTATGGTCTCCAATCAGCCCCAGCATTTT. Protein product: CASSMVSNQPQHF.

The V gene is TRBV6-5, the J gene TRBJ1-2, with no clear D. This CDR3 is 13 amino acids long. CDR1 and CDR2 (germline): MNHEY, SVGAGI. V was shortened by 4 bases and J by 4 bases, with 10 bases between the two germline ends. CDR3 coding DNA: TGTGCCAGCAGTTCCCGGGGTCTCTATGGCTACACCTTC. Its protein product is CASSSRGLYGYTF.

J is TRBJ2-5 and V is TRBV6-6; no clear D. CDR3 length: 15 amino acids. The ends were cut back, 1 base at V and 2 bases at J, with 11 bases in the middle. CDR1 and CDR2 from the germline V gene are MNHNY and SVGAGI (reference sequence). For the CDR3, the DNA is TGTGCCAGCAGTTACTTTCTTCCGGAACAAGAGACCCAGTACTTC. Translation gives CASSYFLPEQETQYF.

This clone was seen only once. The CDR3 coding sequence is TGTGCCAGCAGCTTAAACGGTCGGGTTGCCGAGCAGTACTTC. Amino acid sequence: CASSLNGRVAEQYF. This chain uses TRBV7-9 with TRBJ2-7; D uncertain. The ends were cut back, 2 bases at V and 6 bases at J, with 14 bases in the middle. The CDR3 is made up of 14 amino acids. The germline CDR1 and CDR2 sequences are SEHNR and FQNEAQ (reference sequence).

J is TRBJ2-7 and V is TRBV7-2; D might be TRBD1 (6 bases). The length of the CDR3 is 15 residues. Trimming took 4 bases from V and 1 from J, leaving 14 bases between them. Germline V gene data show CDR1 as SGHTA and CDR2 as FQGNSA. The CDR3 region is CASSSFRQVSYEQYF. The CDR3 region has the DNA TGTGCCAGCAGCTCCTTTCGACAGGTTTCCTACGAGCAGTACTTC. Full variable domain (rest looked up from reference TRBV7-2 and TRBJ2-7): GAGVSQSPSNKVTEKGKDVELRCDPISGHTALYWYRQSLGQGLEFLIYFQGNSAPDKSGLPSDRFSAERTGGSVSTLTIQRTQQEDSAVYLCASSSFRQVSYEQYFGPGTRLTVT.

This clone was found once. The chain couples TRBV2 to TRBJ2-1; D assignment may be TRBD1 or TRBD2 (6 bases each). The CDR3 runs 18 residues. Looked up from germline, CDR1 is SNHLY and CDR2 is FYNNEI. Trimming removed 7 bases at V and 1 base at J, with 23 bases between. This CDR3 is CASKGGEWGTYSYNEQFF. The CDR3 nucleotides are TGTGCCAGCAAGGGGGGCGAGTGGGGGACTTATTCCTACAATGAGCAGTTCTTC.

The rearrangement uses TRBV29-1 and TRBJ2-5; possibly TRBD2 for D (6 bases). Trimming took off 4 bases at V and 3 bases at J, with 9 bases between the two ends. CDR1 and CDR2 (germline): SQVTM, ANQGSEA. This CDR3 has 12 amino acids. The CDR3 protein is CSVGGVEETQYF. CDR3 DNA sequence: TGCAGCGTTGGCGGGGTAGAAGAGACCCAGTACTTC.

This clone has just a few counts. The V gene is TRBV18, the J gene TRBJ2-2, with D perhaps TRBD1 (5 bases). The CDR3 extends over 16 amino acids. Germline V gene sequence: CDR1 KGHSH, CDR2 LQKENI. V lost 1 base and J lost 0, with 9 bases in between. CDR3 region: CASSPQGSPNTGELFF. As DNA, the CDR3 is TGTGCCAGCTCACCACAGGGGTCCCCGAACACCGGGGAGCTGTTTTTT. The full variable domain, its missing parts supplied by reference TRBV18 and TRBJ2-2, is NAGVMQNPRHLVRRRGQEARLRCSPMKGHSHVYWYRQLPEEGLKFMVYLQKENIIDESGMPKERFSAEFPKEGPSILRIQQVVRGDSAAYFCASSPQGSPNTGELFFGEGSRLTVL.

This clone occurred once. The chain joins TRBV29-1 to TRBJ2-7, with 7 bases lining up with TRBD2. The germline gives CDR1 SQVTM, CDR2 ANQGSEA. The trim removed 1 base at V and 1 base at J, leaving 13 bases unmatched. The CDR3 length is 17 residues. As DNA, the CDR3 is TGCAGCGTTGAAGTGCGGGGGAGGCCCGGAATTTCCTACGAGCAGTACTTC. Its translation is CSVEVRGRPGISYEQYF.

Comments on this clone: A junction boundary mismatches the germline segment, possibly from a read error. The chain couples TRBV7-7 to TRBJ1-5; D is unresolved. CDR3 length: 12 amino acids. In germline, CDR1 is SSHAT, CDR2 FNYEAQ (reference sequence). CDR3 in amino acids: CASSLGNQPQHF. As DNA, the CDR3 is TGTGCTAGCAGCTTAGGCAATCAGCCCCAGCATTTT. The full variable domain, completed using reference TRBV7-7 and TRBJ1-5, is GAGVSQSPRYKVTKRGQDVTLRCDPISSHATLYWYQQALGQGPEFLTYFNYEAQPDKSGLPSDRFSAERPEGSISTLTIQRTEQRDSAMYRCASSLGNQPQHFGDGTRLSIL.

This clone was found once. The chain has TRBV19 and TRBJ1-5; the match to TRBD1 covers 8 bases. Germline V gene sequence: CDR1 LNHDA, CDR2 SQIVND (reference sequence). J gave up 2 bases and V 2 bases, and 8 bases lay outside the gene matches. The CDR3 extends over 17 amino acids. As DNA, the CDR3 is TGTGCCAGTAGTATAATGAGTTCAGGGGGCGGCAATCAGCCCCAGCATTTT. Its protein product is CASSIMSSGGGNQPQHF. The full variable domain, its missing parts supplied by reference TRBV19 and TRBJ1-5, is DGGITQSPKYLFRKEGQNVTLSCEQNLNHDAMYWYRQDPGQGLRLIYYSQIVNDFQKGDIAEGYSVSREKKESFPLTVTSAQKNPTAFYLCASSIMSSGGGNQPQHFGDGTRLSIL.

The chain is built from TRBV28 and TRBJ2-5, with TRBD1 identical over 11 bases. Germline assignment: CDR1 MDHEN and CDR2 SYDVKM. CDR3 length equals 16 residues. With 6 bases clipped from V and 2 bases from J, the junction kept 8 bases outside the gene matches. The CDR3 DNA follows: TGTGCCAGCAGCTCCCCCGGGACAGGGGGACAAGAGACCCAGTACTTC. Amino acids: CASSSPGTGGQETQYF.

This clone was observed a single time. J is TRBJ1-3 and V is TRBV6-5; TRBD1 might be the D (5 bases). CDR3 length: 15 amino acids. Trimming stripped 7 bases from V and 0 bases from J, with 13 bases between. Germline assignment: CDR1 MNHEY and CDR2 SVGAGI. The CDR3 bases are TGTGCCAGCACCCCGGGGGGACTCTCTGGAAACACCATATATTTT. Translating it yields CASTPGGLSGNTIYF.

The genes are TRBV9 and TRBJ2-3; D might be TRBD1 (5 bases). Germline CDR1 reads SGDLS; CDR2 reads YYNGEE. The CDR3 loop spans 16 amino acids. The germline V and J ends were trimmed by 0 bases and 0 bases, with 11 bases remaining between them. The chain's CDR3 is CASSVAQGASTDTQYF. In nucleotides, the CDR3 is TGTGCCAGCAGCGTAGCTCAAGGGGCTAGCACAGATACGCAGTATTTT.

The chain is built from TRBV15 and TRBJ2-7, with 7 nucleotides matching TRBD2. This CDR3 has 15 amino acids. Losses at the gene ends were 3 bases for V and 0 bases for J; bases not matched to a gene: 5. In germline, CDR1 is LNHNV, CDR2 YYDKDF (reference sequence). Here the CDR3 DNA reads TGTGCCACCAGCAGGGGGGGGATTACCTCCTACGAGCAGTACTTC. Encoded protein: CATSRGGITSYEQYF.

V usage is TRBV18 and J usage is TRBJ2-7; D unclear. In germline, CDR1 is KGHSH, CDR2 LQKENI. Trimming took 0 bases from V and 5 from J, leaving 11 bases between them. This CDR3 contains 14 residues. The chain's CDR3 is CASSPPVGQDEQYF. DNA of the CDR3: TGTGCCAGCTCACCACCTGTAGGGCAGGACGAGCAGTACTTC.